This T cell receptor beta chain derives from a study of blood T cell repertoires in COVID-19 (dated by TCRdb to about 2020). A note on the overall study: Samples from collaborators originated in the United States, Italy and Spain and spanned both the acute and convalescent phases of COVID-19. The prospective study material was composed of cDNA or gDNA derived from T cells, B-cell-depleted T cells, or PBMCs. Deeply sampled blood TCRbeta repertoires from subjects exposed to, actively infected with, or recovered from COVID-19 were included in the dataset. The repertoires were released in a freely available public database intended as a resource for research on the immune response to SARS-CoV-2. The samples were drawn from two sources: the first 160 participants of the ongoing ImmuneRACE study, and 1,254 subjects contributed by 6 global collaborators. The sample metadata nearly always contained a de-identified subject ID, COVID-19 status, age in years and sex. Where available, HLA class I and class II types were obtained from metadata supplied by the sample provider rather than from assay-based typing. The investigation overall reported the following: The amount of clinical and demographic metadata varied by source and participant and was provided uncurated.

As to this clone: Its antigen is not yet known. No base quality information exists; no much larger clone differs at one position.

Each collaborating institution followed its own protocols to collect whole blood in K2EDTA tubes. For TCRbeta analysis, collaborator samples were shipped as frozen whole blood, as isolated PBMCs, or as DNA extracted from either sample type. Sequences SGHRS (CDR1) and YFSETQ (CDR2) are obtained from the germline V gene. Reading from cysteine to phenylalanine, the CDR3 counts 14 amino acids. Left in the record is the CDR3 DNA by itself, 42 bases read in frame from the first base. The V and J ends are trimmed by 2 bases and 0 bases, leaving 6 bases between them. TCRbeta CDR3 regions were amplified from genomic DNA by means of the immunoSEQ Assay, a bias-controlled multiplex PCR. From the authors' description of their analysis: The number of nucleated cells in each sample was estimated from the amplification of reference gene primers within the assay. To quantify the absolute abundance of each unique TCRbeta CDR3 rearrangement, sequence reads were collapsed and filtered. For each sample, productive Simpson clonality was calculated as the square root of Simpson's diversity index across productive rearrangements. TCRdb holds this immuneACCESS table with in-frame rearrangements only. Some clones are missing; in checked studies, unresolved V genes explain under half, and the rest has no known cause. V, J and clone size were drawn from that table, and D and trimming were deduced from the DNA. The sample records about half a million clones, 70% to 90% of which are singletons. 3% to 3.5% of the sample belongs to the ten largest clones.

The sequencing input was peripheral blood. The sequence joins TRBV5-1 to TRBJ1-3, with the D gene too uncertain to name. The source is a human donor in a cohort sampled during active COVID-19. The DNA sequence is as follows: TGCGCCAGCAGCTTCTCGAGCTCTGGAAACACCATATATTTT. It translates to CASSFSSSGNTIYF.